Listed here are 21 T cell receptor beta chains from one sample, sequenced in a study of T-cell reconstitution after alpha-beta-depleted transplantation in children. Researchers prepared the TCRbeta library using unique molecular identifiers, the study reports. TCRdb analysed the PCR reads with MiXCR anew, one entry per CDR3 protein. In the table there are some 500,000 distinct CDR3 sequences, 32% of which are singletons. Sequences were derived from PBMCs from the stem cell graft donor, sampled from the stem cell graft. The receptor source for this set is a human donor who donated a stem cell graft to a child with aplastic anemia.

The sample holds a few counts of this clonotype. The gene calls are TRBV18 and TRBJ2-3, with D hard to call. Trimming removed 1 base at V and 2 bases at J, with 7 bases between. This CDR3 contains 14 residues. Germline V gene sequence: CDR1 KGHSH, CDR2 LQKENI. CDR3 residues: CASSPQVSTDTQYF. In DNA form, the CDR3 reads TGTGCCAGCTCACCACAGGTTTCCACAGATACGCAGTATTTT.

The chain recombines TRBV5-1 with TRBJ1-2; 7 bases match TRBD1. After removal of 4 bases from V and 8 bases from J, the junction contained 11 bases not matched to a gene. Germline loops: CDR1 SGHRS, CDR2 YFSETQ. The CDR3 loop spans 14 amino acids. As DNA, the CDR3 is TGCGCCAGCAGCAAAGACAGGGAGACAAGGGGCTACACCTTC. This gives the protein CASSKDRETRGYTF.

This clonotype was seen only a few times. The chain employs TRBV20-1 and TRBJ1-2; D not resolved. Germline CDR1 and CDR2: DFQATT and SNEGSKA (reference sequence). Trimming took off 6 bases at V and 4 bases at J, with 15 bases between the two ends. The CDR3 totals 13 residues. The CDR3 bases are TGCAGTGCAGCAAGTGTCGGCCCCTATGGCTACACCTTC. Protein product: CSAASVGPYGYTF.

The chain recombines TRBV21-1 with TRBJ2-7; TRBD1, as called in the table, went unchecked against the DNA. TRBV21-1 constitutes a pseudogene. This CDR3 is 15 amino acids long. Here the CDR3 reads CASRRVTTASYEQYF. The CDR3 DNA sequence: TGTGCCAGCAGGAGGGTGACGACAGCCTCCTACGAGCAGTACTTC.

This chain joins TRBV20-1 and TRBJ1-1; D call uncertain. CDR1 is DFQATT, CDR2 SNEGSKA, per germline (reference sequence). This CDR3 is 13 amino acids long. The V end lost 7 bases, the J end lost 2 bases, and 14 bases lay between the germline ends. In nucleotides, the CDR3 is TGCAGTGGACTCTCGGCAGCTAACACTGAAGCTTTCTTT. As protein: CSGLSAANTEAFF.

This clonotype was detected a few times. This chain joins TRBV20-1 and TRBJ1-5; D uncertain. The CDR3 is made up of 13 amino acids. Between the trimmed V and J ends, which lost 2 bases and 2 bases, there was a span of 7 bases. Germline V gene lookup returns CDR1 DFQATT and CDR2 SNEGSKA (reference sequence). The CDR3 coding sequence is TGCAGTGCTAGATTGGGCCGCAATCAGCCCCAGCATTTT. This sequence encodes CSARLGRNQPQHF.

This clonotype has just a few counts. V is TRBV3-1 and J is TRBJ1-1, with no clear D. The germline V gene has CDR1 LGHDT and CDR2 YNNKEL (reference sequence). The length of the CDR3 is 14 residues. With 1 base removed from V and 1 base from J, the gap between germline ends came to 7 bases. This CDR3 reads CASSQGWRNTEAFF. CDR3 coding DNA: TGTGCCAGCAGCCAAGGGTGGAGGAACACTGAAGCTTTCTTT.

The chain links TRBV2 to TRBJ1-2; D uncertain. CDR1 and CDR2 (germline): SNHLY, FYNNEI. The CDR3 runs to 14 residues. V lost 7 bases and J lost 7, with 19 bases in between. CDR3 in amino acids: CASTQDGRKSGYTF. The CDR3 nucleotides read TGTGCCAGCACCCAAGATGGCAGAAAGAGTGGCTACACCTTC.

This clonotype has a handful of counts. This rearrangement joins TRBV12-3 or TRBV12-4 to TRBJ2-2; TRBD1 agrees at 9 bases. Unmatched junction bases numbered 12, after V lost 4 bases and J lost 9 bases. There are 16 residues in the CDR3. The CDR3 spells CASSSRPGQGERELFF. The DNA for the CDR3 is TGTGCCAGCAGTTCCCGACCGGGACAGGGAGAGCGGGAGCTGTTTTTT.

The chain combines TRBV7-9 with TRBJ2-5, with D possibly being TRBD1 (6 bases). V was pared by 4 bases and J by 3 bases, with 21 bases between. CDR3 length: 17 residues. Germline V gene lookup returns CDR1 SEHNR and CDR2 FQNEAQ (reference sequence). The CDR3 nucleotides read TGTGCCAGCAGCTCGGGCTGGGGGACAAACCTCGAAGAGACCCAGTACTTC. Protein sequence: CASSSGWGTNLEETQYF.

V and J are TRBV6-2 or TRBV6-3 and TRBJ1-1, with D possibly TRBD1 on 6 matching bases. V lost 5 bases and J 0 bases, leaving 19 bases between the germline ends. This CDR3 spans 17 amino acids. Per germline, CDR1 MNHEY and CDR2 SVGEGT. The CDR3 DNA reads as TGTGCCAGCAGTCTCCCGGGGGCGACCCAAGTGAACACTGAAGCTTTCTTT. Amino acid sequence: CASSLPGATQVNTEAFF.

This clonotype showed up just a few times. CDR3 sequence: CASSDPAYNSPLHF. CDR3 nucleotides: TGTGCCAGCAGTGATCCCGCCTATAATTCACCCCTCCACTTT. J is TRBJ1-6 and V is TRBV25-1; D is unclear. CDR1 is MGHDK and CDR2 is SYGVNS in the germline V gene. This CDR3 is 14 amino acids long. V lost 3 bases and J lost 2, with 5 bases in between.

The rearrangement links TRBV10-3 to TRBJ1-4, with D possibly matching TRBD1 (6 bases). The CDR3 has 13 amino acids. The V end lost 6 bases, the J end lost 7 bases, and 12 bases lay between the germline ends. Germline assignment: CDR1 ENHRY and CDR2 SYGVKD. This chain's CDR3 is CAIRPRGSEKLFF. CDR3 bases: TGTGCCATCAGGCCGAGGGGGTCTGAAAAACTGTTTTTT.

This clonotype was observed a handful of times. V is TRBV25-1 and J is TRBJ1-5, with D possibly TRBD1 on 6 matching bases. In germline, CDR1 is MGHDK, CDR2 SYGVNS. The CDR3 is 17 amino acids. Trimming took 7 bases from V and 0 from J, leaving 19 bases between them. Here the CDR3 DNA reads TGTGCCAGCACCACTACTTACAGGGCTGATAGCAATCAGCCCCAGCATTTT. It specifies CASTTTYRADSNQPQHF.

This clonotype was detected only a few times. The genes are TRBV4-3 and TRBJ2-1, with TRBD2 as a possible D gene (6 bases). The V and J ends lost 1 base and 15 bases respectively, with 16 bases between them. Germline CDR1 LGHNA, CDR2 YSLEER. The CDR3 consists of 13 residues. In DNA form, the CDR3 reads TGCGCCAGCAGCCAAGGGTCGGGACTCATGACGTTCTTC. Its protein product is CASSQGSGLMTFF.

CDR3 residues: CASSSTYGTGYSPDTQYF. CDR3 sequence (DNA): TGTGCCAGCAGCTCCACGTATGGGACAGGCTACAGCCCAGATACGCAGTATTTT. The chain uses TRBV7-3 and TRBJ2-3, with 8 bases matching TRBD1. This CDR3 is built from 18 residues. The ends lost 4 bases at V and 4 bases at J; junction bases unmatched: 16. Germline assignment: CDR1 SGHTA and CDR2 FQGTGA.

CDR3 amino acids: CSLSLGGETQYF. In nucleotides, the CDR3 is TGCAGCCTAAGTTTAGGGGGGGAGACCCAGTACTTC. V is TRBV29-1 and J is TRBJ2-5; D tentatively fits TRBD1 or TRBD2 (6 bases each). Trimming left V 8 bases short and J 5 bases short, with 15 bases between. The CDR3 consists of 12 residues. From germline, CDR1 is SQVTM and CDR2 ANQGSEA.

This clonotype was observed a few times. The chain couples TRBV6-2 or TRBV6-3 to TRBJ2-1; a weak D match, TRBD2 (5 bases). The CDR3 spans 15 residues. Germline CDR1 reads MNHEY; CDR2 reads SVGEGT. The ends were cut back, 4 bases at V and 0 bases at J, with 10 bases in the middle. In DNA, the CDR3 is TGTGCCAGCAGTTTGACTATCAGCTCCTACAATGAGCAGTTCTTC. Its translation: CASSLTISSYNEQFF.

In its sample, this clonotype was seen a few times. J is TRBJ1-3 and V is TRBV20-1; D call uncertain. The CDR3 runs 16 residues. The ends were cut back, 3 bases at V and 0 bases at J, with 15 bases in the middle. CDR1 is DFQATT, CDR2 SNEGSKA, per germline (reference sequence). Written as DNA, the CDR3 is TGCAGTGCTAGTTCAGGTGGTGCCGGCTCTGGAAACACCATATATTTT. Its translation: CSASSGGAGSGNTIYF.

This clonotype came up a few times. J is TRBJ2-3 and V is TRBV5-1, with TRBD1 matching over 11 bases. Germline lookup yields CDR1 SGHRS and CDR2 YFSETQ. V was pared by 0 bases and J by 3 bases, with 9 bases of the junction left unmatched. This CDR3 has 18 residues. The CDR3 region is CASSLEPTGTGGTDTQYF. The DNA for the CDR3 is TGCGCCAGCAGCTTGGAACCAACCGGGACAGGGGGGACAGATACGCAGTATTTT.

This chain links TRBV7-2 with TRBJ2-2; 11 bases align to TRBD2. Trimming cost V 0 bases and J 7 bases; bases outside gene matches: 4. The CDR3 loop spans 16 amino acids. Germline V gene data show CDR1 as SGHTA and CDR2 as FQGNSA. CDR3 amino acids: CASSLAYSGRGGELFF. In DNA, the CDR3 is TGTGCCAGCAGCTTAGCGTATAGCGGGAGGGGCGGGGAGCTGTTTTTT.